Here is one TCR beta chain with its context. Its antigen is not identified. These data come from a study of graft-versus-host responses after intestinal transplantation. The overall study: Each transplant was multivisceral, liver-intestinal, or isolated intestinal. Every one of the recipients received anti-thymocyte globulin induction and afterwards took tacrolimus and steroids for around 3 years. Study results and caveats: GvH clones surfaced in recipient marrow, some emerging earlier in ileum or blood.

V was clipped by 4 bases and J by 2 bases, with 18 bases between them. The CDR3 is 17 amino acids. Germline CDR1 reads SGHAT; CDR2 reads FQNNGV. Sequenced by immunoSEQ multiplex PCR; TCRdb stores in-frame clones only, minus some. The sample has 80,000 to 95,000 clones, approximately 90% seen once. Source: unstimulated CD8+ T cells sorted from spleen or lymph node cells, taken before intestinal transplant. This sequence originates from a human donor who received an intestinal transplant. The chain employs TRBV11-2 and TRBJ2-1, with no clear D. CDR3 DNA: TGTGCCAGCAGCTCCCCTGGGCTATACCGGACCTACAATGAGCAGTTCTTC. This translates into CASSSPGLYRTYNEQFF. The entire variable domain, with the rest obtained from reference TRBV11-2 and TRBJ2-1, is as follows: EAGVAQSPRYKIIEKRQSVAFWCNPISGHATLYWYQQILGQGPKLLIQFQNNGVVDDSQLPKDRFSAERLKGVDSTLKIQPAKLEDSAVYLCASSSPGLYRTYNEQFFGPGTRLTVL.